The rows below give T cell receptor beta chains drawn from one sample of a study of blood T cell dynamics during melanoma immunotherapy. This table comes from immunoSEQ multiplex PCR, and its TCRdb copy is limited to in-frame clones, with some not included. The data show roughly 7,400 clones, more than 75% seen once. The sample was blood, taken from a patient treated with checkpoint blockade. These receptor sequences come from a human donor with melanoma. CDR3s include the opening cysteine and the closing phenylalanine or tryptophan. A D gene is named only where the DNA matches it firmly. Rows give clone size only sometimes, using once, few, many, or a class for an expanded clone.

J,D,V,size,length,DNA,CDR3
TRBJ2-6,NA,TRBV29-1,NA,17,TGCAGCGCACTGGACAGTGCTACAATCTCTGGGGCCAACGTCCTGACTTTC,CSALDSATISGANVLTF
TRBJ2-5,TRBD1,TRBV5-4,NA,15,TGTGCCAGCAGCCAGGGCCGACAGGGAATTGAGACCCAGTACTTC,CASSQGRQGIETQYF
TRBJ1-5,NA,TRBV11-2,few,13,TGTGCCAGCAGCTTAATGGGGAATCAGCCCCAGCATTTT,CASSLMGNQPQHF
TRBJ1-1,NA,TRBV2,few,11,TGTGCCAGCAGTGATACACATGAAGCTTTCTTT,CASSDTHEAFF
TRBJ2-3,TRBD2,TRBV15,NA,16,TGTGCCACCAGCAGAGAAGGCGGGGGTTCCACAGATACGCAGTATTTT,CATSREGGGSTDTQYF
TRBJ1-2,NA,TRBV27,once,15,TGTGCCAGCAGTTCCAGGGCCGATTTGGGCTATGGCTACACCTTC,CASSSRADLGYGYTF
TRBJ1-5,TRBD1,TRBV19,NA,15,TGTGCCAGTACTCCCCGGGACAGGGGATCTCAGCCCCAGCATTTT,CASTPRDRGSQPQHF
TRBJ2-1,TRBD2,TRBV7-6,NA,15,TGTGCCAGCAGCCCTTCCCCTAGCGGGGGGAGTGAGCAGTTCTTC,CASSPSPSGGSEQFF
TRBJ1-1,NA,TRBV27,once,13,TGTGCCAGCAGTTTCAGTTTCAACACTGAAGCTTTCTTT,CASSFSFNTEAFF
TRBJ1-4,NA,TRBV5-1,NA,15,TGCGCCAGCAGCGGTGGACGGGGCGCTAATGAAAAACTGTTTTTT,CASSGGRGANEKLFF
TRBJ2-1,NA,TRBV11-1,NA,12,TGTGCCAGCAGCGACGGGGGCGATGAGCAGTTCTTC,CASSDGGDEQFF
TRBJ1-5,NA,TRBV27,medium-sized,12,TGTGCCAGCAGTCACCGGAATCAGCCCCAGCATTTT,CASSHRNQPQHF
TRBJ1-4,NA,TRBV27,NA,15,TGTGCCAGCAGACGTAGGGGCGCGGGTAATGAAAAACTGTTTTTT,CASRRRGAGNEKLFF
TRBJ2-7,TRBD2,TRBV5-6,NA,14,TGTGCCAGCAGCTACGCGGGGGGGCTCCCCGAGCAGTACTTC,CASSYAGGLPEQYF
TRBJ1-5,NA,TRBV27,NA,13,TGTGCCAGCAGTTTATTGATCAATCAGCCCCAGCATTTT,CASSLLINQPQHF
TRBJ1-1,NA,TRBV2,NA,14,TGTGCCAGCAGTGGATTCACAGGGAACACTGAAGCTTTCTTT,CASSGFTGNTEAFF
TRBJ2-3,TRBD1,TRBV27,NA,16,TGTGCCAGCAGTTTACGATACAGGGGGAAGTCAGATACGCAGTATTTT,CASSLRYRGKSDTQYF
TRBJ1-4,NA,TRBV7-9,NA,13,TGTGCCAGCAGCTTAGTTCCTAATGAAAAACTGTTTTTT,CASSLVPNEKLFF
TRBJ1-1,TRBD1,TRBV2,NA,15,TGTGCCAGCAGTGAAGTGGGACAGGCGAACACTGAAGCTTTCTTT,CASSEVGQANTEAFF
TRBJ1-4,NA,TRBV14,NA,14,TGTGCCAGCAGCCGATACTCCGGAGGGGAAAAACTGTTTTTT,CASSRYSGGEKLFF
TRBJ2-7,NA,TRBV18,few,11,TGTGCCAGCTCACCGGACCACGAGCAGTACTTC,CASSPDHEQYF
TRBJ2-3,NA,TRBV5-1,NA,14,TGCGCCAGCAGCTGGAGGGGGGAGGCAGATACGCAGTATTTT,CASSWRGEADTQYF
TRBJ2-1,NA,TRBV23-1,once,15,TGCGCCAGCAGTCGAAGGTCGCCACCAACGGGACAGCAGTTCTTC,CASSRRSPPTGQQFF